This T cell receptor (beta chain) comes out of a study of OX40 agonist ivuxolimab in advanced cancers. Study-wide background: Six ivuxolimab dose levels, 0.01 to 10 mg/kg, were given intravenously every 2 weeks. Patients enrolled in dose escalation were diagnosed with hepatocellular carcinoma, melanoma, renal cell or head and neck cancer.

This clone has just a few counts. No antigen is known for it. Germline V CDR1 and CDR2: WSHSY, SAAADI. CDR3 size: 16 residues. Unmatched junction bases numbered 6, after V lost 4 bases and J lost 2 bases. Study-wide points: Among T cells, CD8+ cells averaged more expanded clones than CD4+ cells.

Profiling relied on immunoSEQ multiplex PCR, and the TCRdb table lists in-frame clones only, not all of them. The table records about 14,000 clones, 82% of them present only once. The sequenced sample was CD4+ or CD8+ T cells sorted from blood, obtained in a trial of the OX40 agonist ivuxolimab. This chain joins TRBV10-2 and TRBJ2-7; 12 positions match TRBD2. The clonotype originates from an adult with an advanced solid tumor such as melanoma, head and neck, liver or kidney cancer. CDR3: CASSGGLAGFPYEQYF. CDR3 nucleotide sequence: TGCGCCAGCAGTGGCGGACTAGCGGGGTTTCCCTACGAGCAGTACTTC.